The sequence of this T cell receptor (beta chain) was determined in a study of cytomegalovirus exposure and HLA in healthy donors. Findings and caveats of the study: Among the most significant clusters, several appeared linked to common viral pathogens in a later analysis.

The PCR had 60 Vbeta and 13 Jbeta primers. The repertoire was sequenced with immunoSEQ multiplex PCR; TCRdb's copy has only in-frame clones and lacks some. The sample holds roughly 120,000 clones, approximately 84% seen once. Concerning this clone itself: The antigen remains unidentified. One end of the junction fails to match germline, which may point to a read error. Other nucleotide sequences from this sample produce the same CDR3.

CDR3 size: 13 residues. Germline V CDR1 and CDR2: MNHEY, SVGAGI. This receptor was obtained from a middle-aged man in good health and CMV-seronegative. Material: PBMCs. The chain links TRBV6-5 to TRBJ1-1; no reliable D call. CDR3 nucleotides: TGTGCCAGCACTAAAGCGGGGAACACTGAGGCTTTCTTT. Protein product: CASTKAGNTEAFF.